The present entry profiles one T cell receptor (beta chain) with its context. CDR3 size: 14 residues. V gave up 5 bases and J gave up 1 base, with 12 bases separating them. CDR1 and CDR2 (germline): SGHRS, YFSETQ. This specimen comes from a study of blood T cells in healthy people across ages. A second PCR of roughly 7 to 11 cycles used a sample-barcoded 5' primer and a J-beta primer mix. TCRdb called the 5' RACE reads again in MiXCR, with one record for every CDR3 protein. The sample holds 780,000 or so distinct CDR3 sequences; 53% are singletons and the top ten take about 42%. This receptor was taken from an older man in good health. Sequencing was performed on blood. The chain combines TRBV5-1 with TRBJ2-5, with D perhaps matching TRBD1 (6 bases). The CDR3 region has the DNA TGCGCCAGCAGTTATCAGGGGACCCAAGAGACCCAGTACTTC. Its translation is CASSYQGTQETQYF.